Presented here are 4 T cell receptor beta chains from one specimen sequenced in a study of cytomegalovirus exposure and HLA in healthy donors. Some clones are missing from TCRdb's copy, which holds only in-frame ones; the method was immunoSEQ multiplex PCR. The sample shows tens of thousands of clones, around 96% of them seen only once. Material: PBMCs. The receptors stem from a man aged 18 to 30 in good health and CMV-seronegative.

The rearrangement links TRBV7-6 to TRBJ2-7, with D perhaps TRBD2 (5 bases). Germline CDR1 is SGHVS and CDR2 is FNYEAQ. V lost 2 bases, J lost 6 bases, and 17 bases lay in between. The CDR3 runs 15 residues. In DNA form, the CDR3 reads TGTGCCAGCAGCTTAACGAGAGGGATGTTCGTCGAGCAGTACTTC. The encoded protein is CASSLTRGMFVEQYF.

V usage is TRBV14 and J usage is TRBJ2-7; a weak D match, TRBD2 (6 bases). V was shortened by 0 bases and J by 2 bases, with 11 bases between the two germline ends. Germline V gene data show CDR1 as SGHDN and CDR2 as FVKESK. The length of the CDR3 is 15 residues. The CDR3 nucleotides are TGTGCCAGCAGCCAAGACACTAGCCGTACCTACGAGCAGTACTTC. Amino acids: CASSQDTSRTYEQYF.

This clone came up once. The chain joins TRBV4-1 to TRBJ1-5; the match to TRBD1 covers 7 bases. V gave up 4 bases and J gave up 4 bases; unmatched junction bases: 7. CDR1 is MGHRA, CDR2 YSYEKL, per germline. The CDR3 runs 15 residues. The CDR3 loop reads CASSRDSQTNQPQHF. In DNA, the CDR3 is TGCGCCAGCAGCCGGGACAGCCAAACAAATCAGCCCCAGCATTTT.

This chain uses TRBV6-5 with TRBJ2-7; D is uncertain. CDR1 and CDR2 from the germline V gene are MNHEY and SVGAGI. This CDR3 contains 12 residues. Trimming took 6 bases from V and 3 from J, leaving 9 bases between them. CDR3 sequence (DNA): TGTGCCAGCAGCCCAGGATTCTACGAGCAGTACTTC. Its translation: CASSPGFYEQYF.